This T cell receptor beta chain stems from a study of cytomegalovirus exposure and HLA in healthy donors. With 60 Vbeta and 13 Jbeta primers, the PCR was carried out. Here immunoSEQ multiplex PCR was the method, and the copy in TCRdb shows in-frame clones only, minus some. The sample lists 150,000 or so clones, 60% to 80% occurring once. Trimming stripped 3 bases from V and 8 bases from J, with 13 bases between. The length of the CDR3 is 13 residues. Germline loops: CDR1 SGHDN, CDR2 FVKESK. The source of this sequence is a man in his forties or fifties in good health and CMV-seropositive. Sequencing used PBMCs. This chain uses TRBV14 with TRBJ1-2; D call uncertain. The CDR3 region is CASSQSGAGGYTF. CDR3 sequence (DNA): TGTGCCAGCAGCCAGTCGGGCGCGGGGGGCTACACCTTC.